This T cell receptor (beta chain) was documented in a study of T cells in Graves' hyperthyroidism and ophthalmopathy. There were TCR beta CDR3 regions amplified from RNA transcripts. During a first-round RT-PCR of the TCR CDR3, the HTBI primer set was used. From the multiplex PCR reads, TCRdb called clonotypes with MiXCR, one entry per CDR3 protein. This repertoire shows fewer than 350,000 distinct CDR3 sequences, around 15% found once; its top ten account for more than 30%. This clonotype was detected only a few times. The antigen is not known. Study-wide points: Through a model of 13 V-J features, ophthalmopathy was separated from stable hyperthyroidism.

The TCR was taken from a woman between 50 and 59 years old with Graves' hyperthyroidism that later progressed to Graves' ophthalmopathy. Sequenced sample: blood.

The CDR3 sequence is CASSQPVGTGELFF. CDR3 coding DNA: TGTGCCAGCAGCCAGCCGGTTGGCACCGGGGAGCTGTTTTTT. The genes are TRBV5-4 and TRBJ2-2, with no clear D. Germline CDR1 reads SGHNT; CDR2 reads YYREEE (reference sequence). V shed 4 bases and J shed 4 bases, with 11 bases lying between them. The CDR3 contains 14 residues.